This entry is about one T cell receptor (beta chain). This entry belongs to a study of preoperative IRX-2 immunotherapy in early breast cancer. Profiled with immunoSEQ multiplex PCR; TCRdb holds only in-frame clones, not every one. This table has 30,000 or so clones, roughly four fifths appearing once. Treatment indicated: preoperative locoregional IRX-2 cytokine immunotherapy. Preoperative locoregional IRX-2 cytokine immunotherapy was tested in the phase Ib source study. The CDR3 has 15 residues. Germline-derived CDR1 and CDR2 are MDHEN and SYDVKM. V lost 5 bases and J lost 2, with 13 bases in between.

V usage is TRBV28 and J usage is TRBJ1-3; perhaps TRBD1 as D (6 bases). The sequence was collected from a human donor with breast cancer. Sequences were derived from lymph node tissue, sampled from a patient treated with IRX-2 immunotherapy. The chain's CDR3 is CASSSGTMAGNTIYF. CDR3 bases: TGTGCCAGCAGTAGCGGGACAATGGCTGGAAACACCATATATTTT.